This T cell receptor beta chain was captured in a study of OX40 agonist ivuxolimab in advanced cancers. About the study: The study reported partial responses in three patients: one hepatocellular carcinoma, two cutaneous melanoma.

Assay used: immunoSEQ multiplex PCR; TCRdb lists only in-frame clones, some missing. In the table there are over 60,000 clones, less than 85% of which are singletons. V was cut by 1 base and J by 5 bases, with 15 bases left in between. CDR1 and CDR2 (germline): KGHSH, LQKENI. This CDR3 is 15 amino acids long. The sequence derives from an adult with an advanced solid tumor such as melanoma, head and neck, liver or kidney cancer. Source: CD4+ or CD8+ T cells sorted from blood, taken in a trial of the OX40 agonist ivuxolimab. The V call is TRBV18, the J call TRBJ2-7; maybe TRBD1 (7 bases). The CDR3 here is CASSPLRDSSNEQYF. In nucleotides, the CDR3 is TGTGCCAGCTCACCACTGCGGGACAGTAGCAACGAGCAGTACTTC.